A single TCR beta chain is shown here with its context. The count of this clone is one. Its antigen specificity is not known. No base quality values were provided; no much bigger clone lies one nucleotide off. TCRbeta CDR3 regions were amplified from genomic DNA by means of the immunoSEQ Assay, a bias-controlled multiplex PCR. The study's processing was this. Nucleated cell counts per sample were estimated from amplification of reference gene primers within the assay. To quantify the absolute abundance of each unique TCRbeta CDR3 rearrangement, sequence reads were collapsed and filtered. For each sample, productive Simpson clonality was calculated as the square root of Simpson's diversity index across productive rearrangements. The clones in this table, taken by TCRdb from immuneACCESS, are in-frame only. Not every clone is retained; where verified, under half of the shortfall comes from an unresolved V gene, and the cause of the rest is unknown. V and J calls and clone size are those listed in that table; D and trimming were worked out from the DNA. The sample table lists 260,000 or so clones, 80% to 90% of them with a count of one. The top ten clonotypes cover approximately 2.8% of the sample.

This entry is derived from a study of blood T cell repertoires in COVID-19 (dated by TCRdb to 2019 to 2021). For the study in its entirety: Samples covering the acute and convalescent phases of COVID-19 were provided by collaborators in the United States, Italy and Spain. The material from the prospective study consisted of cDNA or gDNA derived from T cells, B-cell-depleted T cells, or PBMCs. Subjects who had been exposed to COVID-19, were actively infected with it, or had recovered from it provided the deeply sampled blood TCRbeta repertoires that made up the dataset. The repertoires were released in a freely available public database meant as a resource for research on the immune response to SARS-CoV-2. Samples came from the ongoing ImmuneRACE study (first 160 participants) plus 1,254 subjects from 6 global collaborators. A de-identified subject ID, COVID-19 status, age in years and sex were almost always included in the sample metadata. Where available, HLA class I and class II types were obtained from metadata supplied by the sample provider rather than from assay-based typing. The paper as a whole reports these results and caveats: Clinical and demographic metadata were provided uncurated, with the amount varying by source and participant.

Cut back by 4 bases and 4 bases, the V and J ends lie 10 bases apart. Measured from the cysteine to the phenylalanine, the CDR3 is 14 residues long. The entry retains the CDR3 DNA only, 42 bases that are in frame from base 1. CDR1 KGHDR and CDR2 SFDVKD are derived from the germline V gene. Participants in the prospective study were aged roughly 18 to 100 years, lived in 24 United States geographic areas, and enrolled through a virtual design. To assign participants to cohorts, the prospective study relied on clinical history that participants themselves reported in a screening survey and a study questionnaire. In the prospective study, whole blood, serum and a nasopharyngeal or oropharyngeal swab were collected from each participant by mobile phlebotomists. Additional blood draws and questionnaires over a 2-month period could optionally be provided by prospective study participants. Before DNA extraction, prospective study blood samples were shipped either frozen or at room temperature.

The sequence is built from TRBV24-1 and TRBJ1-5; a tentative D match to TRBD1 spans 5 bases. Sequenced: PBMCs or T cells enriched from blood (not recorded which). The TCR sequence derives from a woman younger than 45 with acute COVID-19. The DNA reads as follows: TGTGCCACCAGTGACCGGGACTCGAATCAGCCCCAGCATTTT. Its protein product is CATSDRDSNQPQHF.